This entry lists 20 T cell receptor beta chains sequenced from one sample in a study of cytomegalovirus exposure and HLA in healthy donors. 13 Jbeta primers and 60 Vbeta primers were used for the PCR. TCRdb's table, derived via immunoSEQ multiplex PCR, lists solely in-frame clones and lacks some. Of under 130,000 clones listed, 83% were seen once; the top ten hold under 6.5%. Sample: PBMCs. The receptor source for this set is a man aged 18 to 29 in good health and CMV-seronegative.

The J gene is TRBJ2-7, the V gene TRBV11-3, with 9 bases that match TRBD1. Germline V lookup: CDR1 SGHNT, CDR2 YENEEA. V was pared by 0 bases and J by 5 bases, with 5 bases of the junction left unmatched. The CDR3 has 15 amino acids. As DNA, the CDR3 is TGTGCCAGCAGCTTAGAGGGACAGGGCTTCCACGAGCAGTACTTC. Encoded protein: CASSLEGQGFHEQYF.

The chain joins TRBV6-5 to TRBJ2-7, with 7 bases identical to TRBD1. CDR3 length: 11 residues. J was trimmed by 4 bases and V by 10 bases; bases with no gene match: 4. In germline, CDR1 is MNHEY, CDR2 SVGAGI. As DNA, the CDR3 is TGTGCCACCAGGGGGACATACGAGCAGTACTTC. Its protein product is CATRGTYEQYF.

V gene TRBV9 combines with J gene TRBJ2-1, with 7 bases lining up with TRBD2. The length of the CDR3 is 16 residues. Trimming took 2 bases from V and 8 from J; bases not matched to a gene: 13. Germline CDR1 and CDR2: SGDLS and YYNGEE. The CDR3 loop reads CASSVAGDVGVDEQFF. For the CDR3, the DNA is TGTGCCAGCAGCGTCGCGGGAGATGTGGGTGTCGATGAGCAGTTCTTC.

This clone was seen more than once but under ten times. The chain combines TRBV2 with TRBJ1-4; D uncertain. CDR3 length equals 11 residues. V lost 5 bases, J lost 8 bases, and 6 bases lay in between. CDR1 and CDR2 (germline): SNHLY, FYNNEI. The CDR3: CASSTGEKLFF. The CDR3 DNA is TGTGCCAGCAGTACGGGGGAAAAACTGTTTTTT.

This clone appeared a few times. The chain recombines TRBV6-6 with TRBJ2-3; D call uncertain. The CDR3 sequence is 15 residues long. Germline V gene lookup returns CDR1 MNHNY and CDR2 SVGAGI (reference sequence). V lost 2 bases and J 7 bases, leaving 16 bases between the germline ends. This CDR3 is CASSYTGDLPNTQYF. As DNA, the CDR3 is TGTGCCAGCAGTTACACCGGAGACCTCCCGAATACGCAGTATTTT.

V is TRBV19 and J is TRBJ1-2; 7 nucleotides match TRBD1. The germline V gene encodes CDR1 LNHDA and CDR2 SQIVND (reference sequence). Trimming took 7 bases from V and 3 from J; bases not matched to a gene: 8. The CDR3 has 14 amino acids. The CDR3 sequence is CASTYGTAHYGYTF. The CDR3 nucleotides read TGTGCCAGTACCTACGGGACAGCACACTATGGCTACACCTTC.

CDR3 amino acids: CARTGTGLYEQYF. In nucleotides, the CDR3 is TGCGCACGTACCGGGACAGGGCTGTACGAGCAGTACTTC. The rearrangement uses TRBV10-1 and TRBJ2-7; 9 positions match TRBD1. CDR3 length equals 13 residues. From germline, CDR1 is WNHNN and CDR2 SYGVQD (reference sequence).

The chain employs TRBV6-1 and TRBJ2-5, with D perhaps matching TRBD1 (7 bases). This CDR3 contains 15 residues. The V gene's germline CDR1 is MNHNS and CDR2 SASEGT. Trimming took off 1 base at V and 5 bases at J, with 14 bases between the two ends. CDR3 DNA: TGTGCCAGCAGTGAAGACGGAGGGGGCCTGGAGACCCAGTACTTC. Translating it yields CASSEDGGGLETQYF.

The genes are TRBV5-1 and TRBJ1-2, with a possible D match to TRBD1 (5 bases). V was clipped by 0 bases and J by 8 bases, with 14 bases between them. CDR3 length: 14 amino acids. The germline V gene has CDR1 SGHRS and CDR2 YFSETQ. CDR3 nucleotides: TGCGCCAGCAGCTTGGCGATAGGGGCCTCGGGCTACACCTTC. Its translation is CASSLAIGASGYTF.

V is TRBV7-2 and J is TRBJ1-2; D remains ambiguous. The CDR3 has 12 residues. Germline V gene lookup returns CDR1 SGHTA and CDR2 FQGNSA. V gave up 5 bases and J gave up 1 base, with 5 bases separating them. The DNA for the CDR3 is TGTGCCAGCAGCGCACTTAACTATGGCTACACCTTC. Translation: CASSALNYGYTF.

The chain joins TRBV5-6 to TRBJ1-3; 7 nucleotides line up with TRBD1. Trimming removed 0 bases from V and 3 bases from J; junction bases left unmatched: 3. The CDR3 contains 15 residues. The germline V gene has CDR1 SGHDT and CDR2 YYEEEE. CDR3 coding DNA: TGTGCCAGCAGCTTGGAGTCAGGGGGTGGAAACACCATATATTTT. It codes for CASSLESGGGNTIYF.

This clone has only one observation. This chain uses TRBV7-3 with TRBJ1-4; 8 bases fit TRBD1. The CDR3 runs 15 residues. The V gene end was trimmed by 5 bases and the J gene end by 5 bases; junction bases not matched to a gene: 7. Germline V gives CDR1 SGHTA, CDR2 FQGTGA. The CDR3 bases are TGTGCCAGCAGCCCCAGGACAGGGTTGAATGAAAAACTGTTTTTT. Encoded protein: CASSPRTGLNEKLFF.

This sequence joins TRBV29-1 and TRBJ1-2, with TRBD1 matching 7 bases. The trim removed 3 bases at V and 2 bases at J, leaving 6 bases unmatched. Germline V gene lookup returns CDR1 SQVTM and CDR2 ANQGSEA. The CDR3 has 14 amino acids. DNA of the CDR3: TGCAGCGTTGATAATTTAGGGGGCAACTATGGCTACACCTTC. Residues: CSVDNLGGNYGYTF.

The chain joins TRBV4-3 to TRBJ2-7; D is ambiguous. CDR1 is LGHNA and CDR2 is YSLEER in the germline V gene. The length of the CDR3 is 14 residues. V lost 0 bases to trimming and J lost 2 bases, with 8 bases between them. Here the CDR3 reads CASSQEYGPYEQYF. For the CDR3, the DNA is TGCGCCAGCAGCCAAGAATACGGTCCCTACGAGCAGTACTTC.

This sequence joins TRBV5-8 and TRBJ1-5; D remains ambiguous. In germline, CDR1 is SGHTS, CDR2 YDEGEE. This CDR3 region has 15 residues. V was cut by 0 bases and J by 0 bases, with 7 bases left in between. CDR3 amino acids: CASSLGSHSNQPQHF. The CDR3, as DNA: TGTGCCAGCAGCTTGGGGAGTCATAGCAATCAGCCCCAGCATTTT.

The chain combines TRBV18 with TRBJ2-1, with D possibly matching TRBD2 (6 bases). Deletions cut 4 bases from V and 1 base from J, with 11 bases between. This CDR3 is 15 amino acids long. In germline, CDR1 is KGHSH, CDR2 LQKENI. The DNA of the CDR3 is TGTGCCAGCTCACTCTCGGGGGATTCCTACAATGAGCAGTTCTTC. This sequence encodes CASSLSGDSYNEQFF.

This clone came up a few times. This rearrangement joins TRBV6-1 to TRBJ1-5; unclear D gene. CDR3 length: 15 amino acids. V lost 2 bases and J 0 bases, leaving 8 bases between the germline ends. Germline V gene lookup returns CDR1 MNHNS and CDR2 SASEGT. The chain's CDR3 is CASSEPLYSNQPQHF. CDR3 coding DNA: TGTGCCAGCAGTGAACCCCTTTATAGCAATCAGCCCCAGCATTTT.

The chain links TRBV2 to TRBJ1-2; D call uncertain. CDR1 and CDR2 (germline): SNHLY, FYNNEI. V was pared by 5 bases and J by 8 bases, with 12 bases between. CDR3 length: 12 amino acids. The CDR3 here is CASSFGSGGYTF. DNA for the CDR3: TGTGCCAGCAGTTTCGGGAGTGGCGGCTACACCTTC.

This chain connects TRBV28 to TRBJ2-2; TRBD2 matches at 10 bases. After removal of 7 bases from V and 5 bases from J, the junction contained 4 bases not matched to a gene. Germline V gene sequence: CDR1 MDHEN, CDR2 SYDVKM. This CDR3 is built from 14 residues. CDR3 sequence (DNA): TGTGCCAGCATCGGACTAGCGGTTACCGGGGAGCTGTTTTTT. Protein product: CASIGLAVTGELFF.

CDR3 protein: CAITKTSGTDTQYF. Written as DNA, the CDR3 is TGTGCCATCACCAAGACTAGCGGCACAGATACGCAGTATTTT. The V gene is TRBV10-3, the J gene TRBJ2-3; 8 positions agree with TRBD2. With 7 bases clipped from V and 1 base from J, the junction kept 4 bases outside the gene matches. CDR1 is ENHRY, CDR2 SYGVKD, per germline. The CDR3 totals 14 residues.